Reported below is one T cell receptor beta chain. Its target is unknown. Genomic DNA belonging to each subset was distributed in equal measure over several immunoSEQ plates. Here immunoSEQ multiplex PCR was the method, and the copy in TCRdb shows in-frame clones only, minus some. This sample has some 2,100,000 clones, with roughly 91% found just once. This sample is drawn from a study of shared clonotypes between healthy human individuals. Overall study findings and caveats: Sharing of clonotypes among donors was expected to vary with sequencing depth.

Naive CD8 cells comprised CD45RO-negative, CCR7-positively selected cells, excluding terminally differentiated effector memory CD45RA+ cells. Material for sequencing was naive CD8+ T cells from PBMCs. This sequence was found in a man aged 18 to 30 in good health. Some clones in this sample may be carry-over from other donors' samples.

The CDR3 sequence is CASSSYLGTTYNEQFF. The CDR3 coding sequence is TGTGCCAGCAGCTCCTACCTTGGGACGACCTACAATGAGCAGTTCTTC. This chain links TRBV7-2 with TRBJ2-1, with D perhaps matching TRBD1 or TRBD2 (5 bases each). Germline V lookup: CDR1 SGHTA, CDR2 FQGNSA. The ends were cut back, 4 bases at V and 2 bases at J, with 15 bases in the middle. The CDR3 is 16 residues long.